This T cell receptor (beta chain) appears in the sequencing data of a study of T cell responses to AZD1222 COVID-19 vaccine. CDR1 is SGHTA, CDR2 FQGNSA, per germline. Trimming took off 0 bases at V and 3 bases at J, with 8 bases between the two ends. The CDR3 sequence is 14 residues long. TCRdb's copy holds only in-frame clones and misses some; the assay was immunoSEQ multiplex PCR. The data hold around 130,000 clones, with 80% to 95% observed a single time. V is TRBV7-2 and J is TRBJ2-5; D unresolved. The TCR originated in an adult in good health. The sample consisted of peripheral blood, taken on day 0 of AZD1222 vaccination. In DNA, the CDR3 is TGTGCCAGCAGCTTAGCTGGCAAGAAAGAGACCCAGTACTTC. Translated, it gives CASSLAGKKETQYF.